These T cell receptor beta chains were read from a single sample in a study of beta chain features in type 1 diabetes. Clones were sequenced by immunoSEQ multiplex PCR, and TCRdb holds only the in-frame ones, with some missing. The table lists hundreds of thousands of clones, about 15% of them singletons. Sequencing was performed on naive CD4+ T cells from blood. Receptors originate from a man younger than 35 with type 1 diabetes. Each CDR3 is given with its conserved first and last residue. Each record gives: V gene, J gene, D gene, clone size, CDR3 DNA, CDR3 protein. D genes are given only for firm matches. Part of the rows lack a size; the others show once, few, many or a class for expanded clones.

>TRBV30|TRBJ1-2|-|-
TGTGCCTGGAGCAAGGCAGGGGCCTATGGCTACACCTTC
CAWSKAGAYGYTF
>TRBV28|TRBJ2-5|-|-
TGTGCCAGCAGTTTGGGCAGGCTCCAAGAGACCCAGTACTTC
CASSLGRLQETQYF
>TRBV5-1|TRBJ2-2|TRBD2|few
TGCGCCAGCAGCCTGCGCGGTAGCGGGAGTGCCACCGGGGAGCTGTTTTTT
CASSLRGSGSATGELFF
>TRBV27|TRBJ2-5|-|-
TGTGCCAGCAGTTTATGGGGGCGGGGGGAGACCCAGTACTTC
CASSLWGRGETQYF
>TRBV2|TRBJ2-7|-|-
TGTGCCAGCATCCAGGTATCCTACGAGCAGTACTTC
CASIQVSYEQYF
>TRBV18|TRBJ1-1|-|few
TGTGCCAGCTCACCGGAGGGGATTACTGAAGCTTTCTTT
CASSPEGITEAFF
>TRBV6-5|TRBJ1-3|-|-
TGTGCCAGCAGAAAACAGGTGTCTGGAAACACCATATATTTT
CASRKQVSGNTIYF
>TRBV7-2|TRBJ2-7|TRBD2|few
TGTGCCAGCAGCTCGATTGGAGCGGGAGGGCGCGAGCAGTACTTC
CASSSIGAGGREQYF
>TRBV5-4|TRBJ2-5|-|few
TGTGCCAGCAGCTCCCCTGAGGGATTCAAGACCCAGTACTTC
CASSSPEGFKTQYF
>TRBV7-2|TRBJ2-3|-|few
-
CASSLVFGNGGPIGLQYF
>TRBV15|TRBJ2-7|-|-
TGTGCCACCAGCAGAGCGGCGGATAGATACGAGCAGTACTTC
CATSRAADRYEQYF
>TRBV9|TRBJ2-1|TRBD1|few
TGTGCCAGCAGCGCTCGGGACAGTTACAATGAGCAGTTCTTC
CASSARDSYNEQFF
>TRBV11-2|TRBJ2-1|TRBD2|-
TGTGCCAGCAACAACCTCCTAGCGGGGGGGGGTAATGAGCAGTTCTTC
CASNNLLAGGGNEQFF
>TRBV6-6|TRBJ1-1|-|few
TGTGCCAGCAGTCCACAGGGACGGAACACTGAAGCTTTCTTT
CASSPQGRNTEAFF
>TRBV9|TRBJ2-5|TRBD1|few
TGTGCCAGCGGCACAGGGGTACAAGAGACCCAGTACTTC
CASGTGVQETQYF
>TRBV2|TRBJ1-5|-|-
TGTGCCAGCAGGGGGGCGGGGGTTTATGGGCCCCAGCATTTT
CASRGAGVYGPQHF
>TRBV28|TRBJ2-3|TRBD2|-
TGTGCCAGCAGGACTAGCGGGAGCACAGATACGCAGTATTTT
CASRTSGSTDTQYF
>TRBV6-5|TRBJ2-3|-|-
TGTGCCAGCAGTTACTCGATGGGAGCAGATACGCAGTATTTT
CASSYSMGADTQYF